This entry lists 21 T cell receptor beta chains sequenced from one sample in a study of T cell responses to AZD1222 COVID-19 vaccine. Sequencing was performed with immunoSEQ multiplex PCR; in TCRdb, only in-frame clones are kept and a portion is missing. This table has 150,000 to 200,000 clones, around 92% appearing once. The sample in question was peripheral blood, obtained on day 0 of MenACWY control vaccination. Receptors originate from an adult in good health.

CDR3 amino acids: CASRDVHEPADETEAFF. The CDR3 nucleotides read TGTGCCAGTAGGGACGTCCACGAGCCGGCAGACGAAACTGAAGCTTTCTTT. The rearrangement links TRBV10-3 to TRBJ1-1, with D tentatively TRBD1 (5 bases). Germline CDR1 reads ENHRY; CDR2 reads SYGVKD. The V end was cut by 10 bases, the J end by 5 bases, with 29 bases between. There are 17 residues in the CDR3.

The V call is TRBV7-8, the J call TRBJ2-1; D not resolved. From germline, CDR1 is SGHVS and CDR2 FQNEAQ. Trimming shortened V by 5 bases and J by 1 base, and 9 bases separated the two germline ends. This CDR3 region has 14 residues. The CDR3 loop is CASSVEESYNEQFF. The CDR3 DNA sequence: TGTGCCAGCAGCGTCGAGGAATCCTACAATGAGCAGTTCTTC.

The chain combines TRBV9 with TRBJ2-1; D call uncertain. Trimming stripped 0 bases from V and 9 bases from J, with 7 bases between. The germline V gene has CDR1 SGDLS and CDR2 YYNGEE. This CDR3 has 12 amino acids. This chain's CDR3 is CASSVGKGEQFF. DNA for the CDR3: TGTGCCAGCAGCGTAGGGAAAGGTGAGCAGTTCTTC.

V usage is TRBV7-3 and J usage is TRBJ2-1, with 8 bases that match TRBD2. Losses at the gene ends were 2 bases for V and 12 bases for J; bases not matched to a gene: 6. CDR3 length equals 13 residues. Germline V CDR1 and CDR2: SGHTA, FQGTGA. CDR3 DNA sequence: TGTGCCAGCAGCTTAGTTAGCGGGGCTGCGCAGTTCTTC. The encoded protein is CASSLVSGAAQFF.

This chain uses TRBV11-2 with TRBJ2-5, with 13 bases fitting TRBD2. CDR3 length: 14 amino acids. J lost 6 bases, V lost 6 bases, and 4 bases had no gene match. The germline V gene has CDR1 SGHAT and CDR2 FQNNGV. The DNA for the CDR3 is TGTGCCAGCAGACGGACTAGCGGGAGAAAGACCCAGTACTTC. This codes for CASRRTSGRKTQYF.

CDR3 protein: CASSGALDYGYTF. The CDR3 DNA reads TGTGCCAGCAGCGGAGCATTGGACTATGGCTACACCTTC. The V call is TRBV12-3 or TRBV12-4, the J call TRBJ1-2, with D unclear. This CDR3 contains 13 residues. Trimming removed 6 bases at V and 3 bases at J, with 11 bases between.

This chain uses TRBV5-4 with TRBJ2-6, with no clear D. V shed 4 bases and J shed 4 bases, with 12 bases lying between them. This CDR3 contains 15 residues. Germline V lookup: CDR1 SGHNT, CDR2 YYREEE (reference sequence). The CDR3 protein is CASSPALAGANVLTF. The CDR3 region has the DNA TGTGCCAGCAGCCCCGCCTTGGCCGGGGCCAACGTCCTGACTTTC.

The chain links TRBV7-9 to TRBJ2-2; D remains unclear. The V end was cut by 2 bases, the J end by 1 base, with 11 bases between. This CDR3 spans 16 amino acids. Germline loops: CDR1 SEHNR, CDR2 FQNEAQ (reference sequence). CDR3: CASSLRSPGNTGELFF. CDR3 sequence (DNA): TGTGCCAGCAGCTTAAGGTCACCCGGGAACACCGGGGAGCTGTTTTTT.

The V gene is TRBV11-2, the J gene TRBJ1-1; no clear D. Trimming removed 7 bases at V and 3 bases at J, with 18 bases between. The CDR3 runs 15 residues. CDR1 is SGHAT and CDR2 is FQNNGV in the germline V gene. This CDR3 reads CASTQGPGWDTEAFF. The CDR3 DNA is TGTGCCAGCACCCAAGGCCCGGGCTGGGACACTGAAGCTTTCTTT.

In this sample, this clone turned up once. The chain uses TRBV5-1 and TRBJ2-2; no clear D gene. Trimming took off 2 bases at V and 7 bases at J, with 6 bases between the two ends. Per the germline V gene, CDR1 is SGHRS and CDR2 is YFSETQ. This CDR3 spans 12 amino acids. This chain's CDR3 is CASSFVGGELFF. CDR3 DNA: TGCGCCAGCAGCTTCGTGGGCGGGGAGCTGTTTTTT.

This clone was recorded only once. The chain has TRBV7-9 and TRBJ1-1; no definite D call. The CDR3 contains 12 residues. The V gene lost 5 bases and the J gene lost 8 bases, with 12 bases spanning the gap. Germline V gene data show CDR1 as SEHNR and CDR2 as FQNEAQ (reference sequence). The CDR3 protein is CASSPEGREAFF. The CDR3 nucleotides read TGTGCCAGCAGCCCCGAGGGCAGGGAAGCTTTCTTT.

The rearrangement uses TRBV7-9 and TRBJ2-5, with a possible D match to TRBD1 (6 bases). Germline CDR1 is SEHNR and CDR2 is FQNEAQ (reference sequence). Trimming pared 6 bases from V and 3 bases from J, leaving 14 bases between. CDR3 length: 14 amino acids. CDR3: CASRSRDKEETQYF. CDR3 nucleotide sequence: TGTGCCAGCAGGTCAAGGGACAAGGAAGAGACCCAGTACTTC.

The rearrangement uses TRBV19 and TRBJ1-6, with D possibly matching TRBD1 (5 bases). V lost 5 bases and J 9 bases, leaving 20 bases between the germline ends. The CDR3 spans 16 residues. CDR1 and CDR2 (germline): LNHDA, SQIVND (reference sequence). CDR3 DNA sequence: TGTGCCAGTAGTGGATCGGGGACCGGGCGGGCTTCACCCCTCCACTTT. Protein sequence: CASSGSGTGRASPLHF.

The gene calls are TRBV5-6 and TRBJ2-1; the D is unclear. Trimming shortened V by 1 base and J by 0 bases, and 5 bases separated the two germline ends. Germline CDR1 is SGHDT and CDR2 is YYEEEE. The CDR3 is 14 residues long. CDR3 amino acids: CASSLIRSYNEQFF. DNA for the CDR3: TGTGCCAGCAGCTTGATCCGCTCCTACAATGAGCAGTTCTTC.

The chain couples TRBV18 to TRBJ2-1, with D uncertain. The germline gives CDR1 KGHSH, CDR2 LQKENI. The CDR3 totals 12 residues. The ends were cut back, 3 bases at V and 5 bases at J, with 5 bases in the middle. CDR3 DNA sequence: TGTGCCAGCTCACCCTTAAACAATGAGCAGTTCTTC. Protein: CASSPLNNEQFF.

The chain uses TRBV2 and TRBJ1-2, with D perhaps matching TRBD1 (6 bases). Germline values: CDR1 SNHLY, CDR2 FYNNEI. Trimming pared 6 bases from V and 5 bases from J, leaving 16 bases between. This CDR3 is 14 amino acids long. Written as DNA, the CDR3 is TGTGCCAGCAGCGCGATGCAGGGGCCTTATGGCTACACCTTC. It specifies CASSAMQGPYGYTF. Full variable domain (remainder filled in from reference TRBV2 and TRBJ1-2): EPEVTQTPSHQVTQMGQEVILRCVPISNHLYFYWYRQILGQKVEFLVSFYNNEISEKSEIFDDQFSVERPDGSNFTLKIRSTKLEDSAMYFCASSAMQGPYGYTFGSGTRLTVV.

This clone is a singleton in its sample. The genes are TRBV7-2 and TRBJ2-7; possible D gene TRBD2, 5 bases. Germline loops: CDR1 SGHTA, CDR2 FQGNSA. The CDR3 totals 14 residues. The V end was cut by 6 bases, the J end by 4 bases, with 16 bases between. The CDR3 bases are TGTGCCAGCAGACCTATTCGGGGTTCTTACGAGCAGTACTTC. The encoded protein is CASRPIRGSYEQYF.

The chain uses TRBV9 and TRBJ2-2; D ambiguous. Germline-derived CDR1 and CDR2 are SGDLS and YYNGEE. Trimming stripped 0 bases from V and 4 bases from J, with 7 bases between. The CDR3 runs to 14 residues. CDR3 DNA sequence: TGTGCCAGCAGCGTAGTGATGGGCACCGGGGAGCTGTTTTTT. Translation: CASSVVMGTGELFF.

The V gene is TRBV28, the J gene TRBJ1-5; possible D gene TRBD1, 6 bases. Germline V gives CDR1 MDHEN, CDR2 SYDVKM. V gave up 3 bases and J gave up 6 bases, with 9 bases separating them. This CDR3 comprises 13 residues. Here the CDR3 DNA reads TGTGCCAGCAGTTTCGGAGGGGGTCAGCCCCAGCATTTT. Translation: CASSFGGGQPQHF. The variable domain in full, with the rest retrieved from reference TRBV28 and TRBJ1-5, is DVKVTQSSRYLVKRTGEKVFLECVQDMDHENMFWYRQDPGLGLRLIYFSYDVKMKEKGDIPEGYSVSREKKERFSLILESASTNQTSMYLCASSFGGGQPQHFGDGTRLSIL.

This clone was picked up one time. Relative to the germline gene, one junction end is altered; a read error may explain this. The rearrangement links TRBV18 to TRBJ1-1, with a possible D match to TRBD1 (6 bases). Looked up from germline, CDR1 is KGHSH and CDR2 is LQKENI. There are 15 residues in the CDR3. CDR3 sequence reads: CASSPRETGKTEAFF. Here the CDR3 DNA reads TGTGCCAGCTCCCCACGGGAAACAGGGAAAACTGAAGCTTTCTTT.

The chain is built from TRBV19 and TRBJ1-2; D might be TRBD1 (6 bases). Trimming removed 8 bases at V and 2 bases at J, with 18 bases between. Looked up from germline, CDR1 is LNHDA and CDR2 is SQIVND (reference sequence). The CDR3 contains 15 residues. The CDR3, as DNA: TGTGCCAGTTCGAGTTCCGGGACATGGAACTATGGCTACACCTTC. Amino acid sequence: CASSSSGTWNYGYTF.